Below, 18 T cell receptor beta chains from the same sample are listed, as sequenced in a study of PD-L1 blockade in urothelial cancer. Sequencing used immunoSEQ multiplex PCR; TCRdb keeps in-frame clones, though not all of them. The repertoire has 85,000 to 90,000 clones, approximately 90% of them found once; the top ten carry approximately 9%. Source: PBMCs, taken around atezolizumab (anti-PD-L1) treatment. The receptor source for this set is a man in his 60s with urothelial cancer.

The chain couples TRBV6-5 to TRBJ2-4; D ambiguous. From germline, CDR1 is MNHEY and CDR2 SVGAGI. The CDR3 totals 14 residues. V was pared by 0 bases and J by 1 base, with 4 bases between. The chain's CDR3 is CASSYSGAKNIQYF. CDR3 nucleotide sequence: TGTGCCAGCAGTTACTCCGGGGCCAAAAACATTCAGTACTTC.

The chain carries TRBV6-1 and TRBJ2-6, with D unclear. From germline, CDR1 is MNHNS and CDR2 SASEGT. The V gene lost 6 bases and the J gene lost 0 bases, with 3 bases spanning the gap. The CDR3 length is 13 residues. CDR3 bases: TGTGCCAGCAGGGCCTCTGGGGCCAACGTCCTGACTTTC. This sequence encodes CASRASGANVLTF.

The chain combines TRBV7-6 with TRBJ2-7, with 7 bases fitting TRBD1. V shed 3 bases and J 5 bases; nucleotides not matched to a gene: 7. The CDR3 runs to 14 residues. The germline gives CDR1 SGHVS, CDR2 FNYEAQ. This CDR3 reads CASSFRGQLDEQYF. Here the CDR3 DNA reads TGTGCCAGCAGCTTTAGGGGACAGCTGGACGAGCAGTACTTC.

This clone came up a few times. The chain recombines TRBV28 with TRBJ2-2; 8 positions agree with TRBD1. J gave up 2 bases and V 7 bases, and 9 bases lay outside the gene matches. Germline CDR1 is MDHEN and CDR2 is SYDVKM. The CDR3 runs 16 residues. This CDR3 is CASNIPGTGNTGELFF. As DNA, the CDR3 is TGTGCCAGCAACATCCCCGGGACAGGCAACACCGGGGAGCTGTTTTTT.

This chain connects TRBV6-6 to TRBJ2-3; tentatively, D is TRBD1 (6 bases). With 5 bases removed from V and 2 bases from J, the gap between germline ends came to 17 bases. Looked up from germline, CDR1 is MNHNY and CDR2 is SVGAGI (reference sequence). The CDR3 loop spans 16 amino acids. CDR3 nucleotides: TGTGCCAGCAGTACAGGGCTAGTTGGGCCCACAGATACGCAGTATTTT. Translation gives CASSTGLVGPTDTQYF.

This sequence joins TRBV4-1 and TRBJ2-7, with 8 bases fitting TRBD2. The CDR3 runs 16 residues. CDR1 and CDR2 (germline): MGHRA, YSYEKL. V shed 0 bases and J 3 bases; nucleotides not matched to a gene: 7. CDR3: CASSQDPGLGLYEQYF. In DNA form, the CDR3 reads TGCGCCAGCAGCCAAGACCCGGGACTAGGTCTCTACGAGCAGTACTTC.

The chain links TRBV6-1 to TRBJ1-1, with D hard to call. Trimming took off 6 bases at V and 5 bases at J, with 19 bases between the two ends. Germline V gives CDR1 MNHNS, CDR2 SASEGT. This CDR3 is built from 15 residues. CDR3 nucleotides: TGTGCCAGCAGCAGAAGTCCCAGAACGCGGACTGAAGCTTTCTTT. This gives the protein CASSRSPRTRTEAFF.

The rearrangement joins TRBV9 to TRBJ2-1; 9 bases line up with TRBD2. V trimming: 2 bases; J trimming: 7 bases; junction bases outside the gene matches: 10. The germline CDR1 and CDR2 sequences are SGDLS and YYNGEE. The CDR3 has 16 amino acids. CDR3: CASSVTLAGVGNEQFF. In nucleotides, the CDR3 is TGTGCCAGCAGCGTGACATTAGCGGGAGTGGGGAATGAGCAGTTCTTC.

This CDR3 reads CASSQERNRGDEGYTF. The CDR3 nucleotides are TGTGCCAGCAGCCAAGAAAGGAACAGGGGGGACGAGGGCTACACCTTC. V gene TRBV4-2 combines with J gene TRBJ1-2; 8 nucleotides match TRBD1. The V segment lost 0 bases and the J segment 8 bases; nucleotides outside the gene matches: 11. This CDR3 region has 16 residues. Germline V gene sequence: CDR1 LGHNA, CDR2 YNFKEQ.

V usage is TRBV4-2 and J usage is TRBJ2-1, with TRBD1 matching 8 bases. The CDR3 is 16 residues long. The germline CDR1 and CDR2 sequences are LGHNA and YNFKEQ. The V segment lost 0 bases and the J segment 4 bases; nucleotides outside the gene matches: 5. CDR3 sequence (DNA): TGTGCCAGCAGCCAAGATTGGACAGGGTGGTACAATGAGCAGTTCTTC. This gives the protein CASSQDWTGWYNEQFF.

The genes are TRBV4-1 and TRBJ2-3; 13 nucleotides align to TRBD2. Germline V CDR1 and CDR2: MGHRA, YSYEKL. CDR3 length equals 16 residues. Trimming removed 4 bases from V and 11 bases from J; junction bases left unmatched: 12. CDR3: CASSPTGLAGSREQYF. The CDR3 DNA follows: TGCGCCAGCAGCCCTACGGGACTAGCGGGGAGTCGGGAGCAGTATTTT.

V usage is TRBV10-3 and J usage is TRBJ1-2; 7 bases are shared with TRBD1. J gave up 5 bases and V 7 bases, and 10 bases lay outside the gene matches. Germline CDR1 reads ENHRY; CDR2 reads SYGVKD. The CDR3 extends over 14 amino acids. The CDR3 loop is CAITYDRDGYGYTF. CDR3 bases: TGTGCCATCACCTACGACAGGGACGGGTATGGCTACACCTTC.

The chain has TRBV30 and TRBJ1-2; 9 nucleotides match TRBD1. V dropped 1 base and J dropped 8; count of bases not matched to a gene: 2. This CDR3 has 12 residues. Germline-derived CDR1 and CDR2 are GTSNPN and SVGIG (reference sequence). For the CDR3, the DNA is TGTGCCTGGAGTGACAGGGGGCGAGGCTACACCTTC. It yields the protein CAWSDRGRGYTF.

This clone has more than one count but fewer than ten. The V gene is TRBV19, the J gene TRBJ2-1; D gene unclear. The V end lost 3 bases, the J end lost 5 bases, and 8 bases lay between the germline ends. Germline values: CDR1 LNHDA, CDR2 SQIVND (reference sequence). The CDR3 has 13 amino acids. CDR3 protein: CASSILVHNEQFF. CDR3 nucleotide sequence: TGTGCCAGTAGTATCCTCGTCCACAATGAGCAGTTCTTC.

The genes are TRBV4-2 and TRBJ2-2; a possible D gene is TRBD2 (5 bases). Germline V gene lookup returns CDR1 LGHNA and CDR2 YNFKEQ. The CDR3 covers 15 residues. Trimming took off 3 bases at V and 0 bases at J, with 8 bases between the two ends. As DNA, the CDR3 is TGTGCCAGCAGCCATGTACTAGCGAACACCGGGGAGCTGTTTTTT. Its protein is CASSHVLANTGELFF.

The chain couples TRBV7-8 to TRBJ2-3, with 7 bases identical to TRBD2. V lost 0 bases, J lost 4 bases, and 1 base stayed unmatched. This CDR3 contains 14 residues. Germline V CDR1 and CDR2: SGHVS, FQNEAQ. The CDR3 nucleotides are TGTGCCAGCAGCTTAGCGGGAGGGGCAGATACGCAGTATTTT. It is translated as CASSLAGGADTQYF. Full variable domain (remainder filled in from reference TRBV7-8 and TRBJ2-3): GAGVSQSPRYKVAKRGQDVALRCDPISGHVSLFWYQQALGQGPEFLTYFQNEAQLDKSGLPSDRFFAERPEGSVSTLKIQRTQQEDSAVYLCASSLAGGADTQYFGPGTRLTVL.

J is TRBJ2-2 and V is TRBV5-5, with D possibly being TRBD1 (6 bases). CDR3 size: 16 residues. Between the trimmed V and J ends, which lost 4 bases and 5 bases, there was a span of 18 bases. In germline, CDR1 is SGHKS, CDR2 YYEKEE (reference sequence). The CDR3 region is CASSVYQGIGTGELFF. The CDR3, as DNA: TGTGCCAGCAGCGTATACCAGGGGATCGGTACCGGGGAGCTGTTTTTT.

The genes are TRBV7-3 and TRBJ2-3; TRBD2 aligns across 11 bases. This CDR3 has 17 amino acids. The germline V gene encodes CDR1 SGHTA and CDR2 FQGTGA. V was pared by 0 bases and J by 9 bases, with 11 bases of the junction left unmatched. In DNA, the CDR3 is TGTGCCAGCAGCTTAACGATTAGCGGGGGGGAGCAAGGGACGCAGTATTTT. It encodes CASSLTISGGEQGTQYF.